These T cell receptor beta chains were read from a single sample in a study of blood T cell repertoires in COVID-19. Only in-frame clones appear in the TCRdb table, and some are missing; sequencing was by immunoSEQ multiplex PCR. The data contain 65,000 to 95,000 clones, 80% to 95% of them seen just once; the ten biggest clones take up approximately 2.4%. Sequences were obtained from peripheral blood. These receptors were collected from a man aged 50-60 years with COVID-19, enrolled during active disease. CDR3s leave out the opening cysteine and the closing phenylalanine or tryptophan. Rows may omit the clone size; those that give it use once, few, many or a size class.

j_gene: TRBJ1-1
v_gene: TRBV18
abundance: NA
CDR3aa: ASSPTQTGATEAF

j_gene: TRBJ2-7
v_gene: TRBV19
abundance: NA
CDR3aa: ASSMSPGQHYEQY

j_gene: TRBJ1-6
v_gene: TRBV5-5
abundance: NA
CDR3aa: ASSTRGVSSYNSPLH

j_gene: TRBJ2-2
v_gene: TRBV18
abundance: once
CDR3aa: ASSPPTGNTGELF

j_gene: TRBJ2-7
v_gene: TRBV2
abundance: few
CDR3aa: ASRLSGSYEQY

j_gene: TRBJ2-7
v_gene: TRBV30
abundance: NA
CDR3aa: AYRPPRRPTGQY

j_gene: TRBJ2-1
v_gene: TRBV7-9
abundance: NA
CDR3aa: ASSSGLAGTNEQF

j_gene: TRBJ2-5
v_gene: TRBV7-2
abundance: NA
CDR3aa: ASSPMRGQGQETQY

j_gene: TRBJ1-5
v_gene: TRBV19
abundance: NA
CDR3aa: ASSIEFRIWAPQH

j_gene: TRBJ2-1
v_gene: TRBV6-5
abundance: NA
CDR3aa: ASSYEITYNEQF

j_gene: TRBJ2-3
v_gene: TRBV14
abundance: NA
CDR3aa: ASSQDPPGWATDTQY

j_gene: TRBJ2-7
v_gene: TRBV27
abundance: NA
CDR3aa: ASSLYGSSTTGEQY

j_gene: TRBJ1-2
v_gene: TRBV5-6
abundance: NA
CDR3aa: ASSLAGMGYT

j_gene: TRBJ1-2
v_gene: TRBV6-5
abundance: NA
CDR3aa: ASNIRRGAQGYT

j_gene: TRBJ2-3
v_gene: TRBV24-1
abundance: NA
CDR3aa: ATSDSTGSITDTQY

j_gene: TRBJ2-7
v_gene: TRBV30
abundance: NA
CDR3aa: AWSRGGFYEQY

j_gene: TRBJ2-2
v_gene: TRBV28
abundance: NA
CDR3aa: ASDNLAGGKTGELF

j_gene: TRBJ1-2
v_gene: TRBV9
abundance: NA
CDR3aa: ASSVLDDRAYYGYT

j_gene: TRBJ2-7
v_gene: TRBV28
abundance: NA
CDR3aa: ASSSLREQY

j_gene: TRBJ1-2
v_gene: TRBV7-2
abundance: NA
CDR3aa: ASSLEGARRGYT

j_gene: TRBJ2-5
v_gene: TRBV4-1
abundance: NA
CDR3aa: ASSRGNRIAETQY

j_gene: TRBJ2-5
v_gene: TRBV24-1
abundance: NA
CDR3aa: ATSARTGFQETQY

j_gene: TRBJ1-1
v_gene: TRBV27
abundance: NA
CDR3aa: ASRDRGEAF

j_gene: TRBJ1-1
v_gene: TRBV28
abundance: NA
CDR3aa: ASSSTPWGPSNTEAF

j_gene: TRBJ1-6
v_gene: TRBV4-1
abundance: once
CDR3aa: ASNGRGDNSPLH

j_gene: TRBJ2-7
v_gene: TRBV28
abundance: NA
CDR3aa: ASTLQGGSYEQY

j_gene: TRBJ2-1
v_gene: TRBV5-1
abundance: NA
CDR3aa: ASSPPGLADYNEQF

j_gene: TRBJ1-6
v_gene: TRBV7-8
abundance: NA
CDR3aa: ASSLGGGGSPLH

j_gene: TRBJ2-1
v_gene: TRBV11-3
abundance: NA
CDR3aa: ASSPGLAGGRSEQF

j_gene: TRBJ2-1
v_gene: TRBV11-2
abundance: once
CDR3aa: ASSFGRDSFYNEQF

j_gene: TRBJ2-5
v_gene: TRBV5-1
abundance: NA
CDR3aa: ASSVGSQETQY

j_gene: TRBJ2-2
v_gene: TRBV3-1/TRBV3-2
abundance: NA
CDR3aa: ASSHSGGRTGELF

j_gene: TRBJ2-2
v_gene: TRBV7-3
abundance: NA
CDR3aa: ASSATPSRRSNTGELF

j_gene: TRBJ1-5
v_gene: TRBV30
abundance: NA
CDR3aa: AWRTTSGQPQH

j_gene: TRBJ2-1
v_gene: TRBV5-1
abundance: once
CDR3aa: ASSLAGHNEQF

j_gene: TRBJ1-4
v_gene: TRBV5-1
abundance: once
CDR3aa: ASSLGAVTAAEKLF

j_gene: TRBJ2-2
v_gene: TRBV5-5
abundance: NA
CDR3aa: ASSPTGGVTGELF

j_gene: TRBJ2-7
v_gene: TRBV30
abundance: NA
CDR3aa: AWSRDRGGREQY

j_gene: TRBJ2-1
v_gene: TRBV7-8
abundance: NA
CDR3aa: ASSLAQLAGGQDEQF

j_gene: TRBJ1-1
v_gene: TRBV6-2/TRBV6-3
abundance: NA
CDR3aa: ASSPLLGGTEAF

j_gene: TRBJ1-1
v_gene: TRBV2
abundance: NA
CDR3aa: ASSEREEATEAF

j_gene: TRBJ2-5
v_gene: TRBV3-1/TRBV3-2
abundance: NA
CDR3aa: ASSQEVTSGGQETQY

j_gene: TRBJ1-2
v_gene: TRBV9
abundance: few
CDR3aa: ASSVAQNYGYT

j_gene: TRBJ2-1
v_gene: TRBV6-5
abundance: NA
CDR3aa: ASSPGQGARSEQF

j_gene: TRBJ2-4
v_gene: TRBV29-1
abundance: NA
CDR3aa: SASAGAKNIQY

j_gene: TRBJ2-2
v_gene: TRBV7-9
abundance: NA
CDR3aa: ASSLRSSLDTGELF

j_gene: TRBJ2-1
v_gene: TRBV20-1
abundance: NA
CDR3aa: SADRNEQF

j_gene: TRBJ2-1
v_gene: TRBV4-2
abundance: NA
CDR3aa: ASSQEPGLAGGPGGNEQF

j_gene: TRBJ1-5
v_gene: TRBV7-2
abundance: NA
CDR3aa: ASSSASYAGGRPQH